This T cell receptor (beta chain) was sequenced for a study of Ad26.COV2.S vaccination and SARS-CoV-2 variants. On the study more broadly: Participant was drawn from the COV1001 Ad26.COV2.S trial arm. Into the muscle, Ad26.COV2.S was dosed once or twice, 56 days apart.

The CDR3 is 15 residues long. With 5 bases clipped from V and 1 base from J, the junction kept 2 bases outside the gene matches. Germline loops: CDR1 SGHTA, CDR2 FQGTGA. TCRdb keeps only in-frame clones here, not all; method: immunoSEQ multiplex PCR. In the table there are around 450,000 clones, 85% to 90% of which are singletons. Treatment given: some 20 received Ad26.COV2.S at low or high dose, single or two shots; about 5 received placebo; per-sample allocation not given. Repertoires come from day 63 after the first vaccine or placebo injection. Recruitment in Boston yielded a donor of adult age, 18-55 years. Vaccine was an Ad26 vector expressing Wuhan-strain SARS-CoV-2 spike.

This sequence joins TRBV7-3 and TRBJ2-3, with 11 bases lining up with TRBD2. Sample: peripheral blood, taken in a trial of Ad26.COV2.S vaccine versus placebo. This TCR derives from a person between 18 and 60 years old who received the Ad26.COV2.S COVID-19 vaccine or a placebo. CDR3 sequence: CASSRGLAGTDTQYF. CDR3 bases: TGTGCCAGCAGCCGGGGACTAGCGGGCACAGATACGCAGTATTTT.